This entry features one T cell receptor beta chain sequence. Per the germline V gene, CDR1 is MNHEY and CDR2 is SVGAGI. Trimming stripped 0 bases from V and 5 bases from J, with 5 bases between. This CDR3 spans 13 amino acids. These data are taken from a study of blood T cell repertoires in COVID-19. Whole-study context: Sites across the United States, Italy and Spain contributed samples from acute and convalescent COVID-19. Sample material is recorded as cDNA or gDNA derived from T cells, B-cell-depleted T cells, or PBMCs.

Original handling: Scientists estimated how many nucleated cells there were by amplifying reference gene primers. Sequencing was performed with immunoSEQ multiplex PCR; in TCRdb, only in-frame clones are kept and a portion is missing. That table is the source of V, J and clone size, and D and trimming were worked out from the DNA. This sample has 150,000 to 250,000 clones; about 80% occur once, and the top ten carry 6.9%. The chain uses TRBV6-5 and TRBJ1-5; D gene ambiguous. The sample taken for sequencing was peripheral blood. The sequence derives from a human donor with acute or convalescent COVID-19. The donor label of this sample is uncertain. CDR3 in amino acids: CASSYSADQPQHF. Written as DNA, the CDR3 is TGTGCCAGCAGTTACTCAGCCGATCAGCCCCAGCATTTT.